This T cell receptor beta chain was identified in a study of vaccination and CD4 T cells after COVID-19. About the study: Diagnosis preceded the drawing of post-COVID samples by a median around 95 days (range 35 to 161). Each control was exposed to a CEFX pool, an HIV-1 Nef pool, or no peptide at all.

The CDR3 loop spans 17 amino acids. Germline V gene data show CDR1 as LNHNV and CDR2 as YYDKDF (reference sequence). Trimming took 2 bases from V and 2 from J; bases not matched to a gene: 8. As to this clonotype: Its antigen is undetermined.

Stated treatment: roughly ten-day PBMC culture with coronavirus spike peptide pools or control peptides (ViraFEST assay). General study results and limits: Convalescent patients had a median approximately 86% of reactive clones appearing only post-vaccination.

The Oncomine TCR Beta short-read assay sequenced DNA from cultured CD4+ T cells. TCRdb re-called the PCR reads with MiXCR, one entry per CDR3 protein. The sample yields around 13,000 distinct CDR3 sequences, approximately 74% seen once. The source of this sequence is a human donor who received a COVID-19 vaccine. V usage is TRBV15 and J usage is TRBJ1-2; TRBD1 matches 10 bases. The sequencing used CD4+ T cells from blood, cultured in vitro, collected after SARS-CoV-2 vaccination. CDR3 region: CATSRPASGQGNYGYTF. The DNA of the CDR3 is TGTGCCACCAGCAGACCGGCGTCGGGACAGGGGAACTATGGCTACACCTTC.